This passage covers 8 T cell receptor beta chains from one sample sequenced in a study of human T cells and chemical hapten exposure (dated by TCRdb to 2020 to 2023). What this sample's time point label stands for: patch test 3, about 24 weeks after DPC sensitization. What this sample's treatment or condition label stands for: therapeutic diphenylcyclopropenone sensitization with weekly scalp DPC. Libraries came from RACE. Sequencing took place on a NextSeq 500. TCRdb reprocessed the public reads (quality trimming at Q25 with fastp, clone calling with MiXCR) and kept in-frame beta chains. One record per CDR3 amino acid sequence lists the most common genes and DNA. The sample table holds tens of thousands of distinct CDR3 sequences, of which roughly 9.5% were seen once. The ten biggest clones cover 16% of the sample. The specimen was whole blood, collected in connection with sensitization to the hapten diphenylcyclopropenone (DPC). These receptors were obtained from a woman in her thirties or forties with alopecia areata. Some clones in this sample may be carry-over from other donors' samples.

The chain uses TRBV18 and TRBJ1-1; the match to TRBD1 covers 7 bases. This CDR3 has 14 amino acids. After removal of 3 bases from V and 5 bases from J, the junction contained 6 bases not matched to a gene. CDR1 and CDR2 (germline): KGHSH, LQKENI. The CDR3 sequence is CASSPDRVWTEAFF. In DNA, the CDR3 is TGTGCCAGCTCACCCGACAGGGTATGGACTGAAGCTTTCTTT.

The chain is built from TRBV6-2 or TRBV6-3 and TRBJ2-1, with D possibly matching TRBD2 (6 bases). The CDR3 runs to 15 residues. V was cut by 9 bases and J by 8 bases, with 23 bases left in between. Germline V gene data show CDR1 as MNHEY and CDR2 as SVGEGT. The CDR3 sequence is CASTGRDSPWDEQFF. The CDR3, as DNA: TGTGCCAGTACCGGCCGGGACTCTCCGTGGGATGAGCAGTTCTTC.

This clonotype was recorded a few times. The rearrangement links TRBV18 to TRBJ1-1; TRBD1 aligns across 9 bases. Germline V gene data show CDR1 as KGHSH and CDR2 as LQKENI. The CDR3 loop spans 15 amino acids. After removal of 5 bases from V and 8 bases from J, the junction contained 12 bases not matched to a gene. As DNA, the CDR3 is TGTGCCAGCTCAGCGATACCGGGACAGGGAGCCGAAGCTTTCTTT. Translating gives CASSAIPGQGAEAFF.

The V and J genes are TRBV10-3 and TRBJ1-6; no firm D call. Trimming stripped 6 bases from V and 10 bases from J, with 10 bases between. Germline V gives CDR1 ENHRY, CDR2 SYGVKD. This CDR3 spans 12 amino acids. The DNA for the CDR3 is TGTGCCATCAGAGGAGTTGGGTCACCCCTCCACTTT. Its translation is CAIRGVGSPLHF.

Only a few counts were recorded for this clonotype. The rearrangement uses TRBV4-2 and TRBJ2-5; 11 bases are a match to TRBD2. This CDR3 contains 14 residues. V trimming: 5 bases; J trimming: 3 bases; junction bases outside the gene matches: 2. The V gene's germline CDR1 is LGHNA and CDR2 YNFKEQ. The DNA of the CDR3 is TGTGCCAGCAGCGCTAGCGGGGGGAAAGAGACCCAGTACTTC. It codes for CASSASGGKETQYF.

This chain joins TRBV6-2 or TRBV6-3 and TRBJ2-7; D uncertain. Trimming took 5 bases from V and 0 from J, leaving 8 bases between them. Germline loops: CDR1 MNHEY, CDR2 SVGEGT. The CDR3 spans 13 residues. The CDR3 region has the DNA TGTGCCAGCAGTAAAGGTTACTCCTACGAGCAGTACTTC. This translates into CASSKGYSYEQYF.

This clonotype has more than one count but fewer than ten. The genes are TRBV5-1 and TRBJ1-3; D is undetermined. Per the germline V gene, CDR1 is SGHRS and CDR2 is YFSETQ. This CDR3 is 15 amino acids long. V was trimmed by 3 bases and J by 0 bases, leaving 10 bases between them. CDR3 in amino acids: CASSWRSDSGNTIYF. The CDR3 coding sequence is TGCGCCAGCAGCTGGAGATCTGACTCTGGAAACACCATATATTTT.

This clonotype has ten or more counts. This sequence joins TRBV29-1 and TRBJ1-2; tentative D call: TRBD1 (5 bases). V lost 7 bases and J 7 bases, leaving 16 bases between the germline ends. CDR3 length: 12 residues. Germline CDR1 is SQVTM and CDR2 is ANQGSEA. CDR3: CSGLTGVGGYTF. CDR3 nucleotide sequence: TGCAGCGGATTAACAGGAGTCGGTGGCTACACCTTC. Drawing the rest from reference TRBV29-1 and TRBJ1-2, the complete variable domain is SAVISQKPSRDICQRGTSLTIQCQVDSQVTMMFWYRQQPGQSLTLIATANQGSEATYESGFVIDKFPISRPNLTFSTLTVSNMSPEDSSIYLCSGLTGVGGYTFGSGTRLTVV.